These 15 T cell receptor beta chains share one sample of origin, sequenced in a study of shared clonotypes between healthy human individuals (TCRdb year 2020). CD8 naive samples consisted of CD45RO-negative cells that were positively selected for CCR7, yielding a CD45RA+CCR7+ population without TemRA cells. The method was the immunoSEQ multiplex PCR assay. TCRdb's version of the immuneACCESS table is confined to in-frame rearrangements and falls short of the full clone set. An unresolved V gene accounts for under half of the shortfall where checked; the remainder is of unknown origin. The sample yields about 2,100,000 clones; 93% were counted once. The ten largest account for roughly 1.8% of the sample. Sequencing input: naive CD8+ T cells from PBMCs. The cell subset or site label, as the study defines it: CD45RA+CCR7+. The receptors were sampled from a young man in good health. Some clones in this sample may be carry-over from other donors' samples.

The chain couples TRBV5-1 to TRBJ2-3, with 7 bases identical to TRBD1. The germline V gene has CDR1 SGHRS and CDR2 YFSETQ. With 0 bases clipped from V and 2 bases from J, the junction kept 3 bases outside the gene matches. The CDR3 sequence is 15 residues long. CDR3 nucleotide sequence: TGCGCCAGCAGCTTGGGAGAGGGGGCCACAGATACGCAGTATTTT. Its protein is CASSLGEGATDTQYF.

The rearrangement links TRBV9 to TRBJ2-1; 10 bases match TRBD2. The CDR3 contains 16 residues. Germline CDR1 SGDLS, CDR2 YYNGEE. V gave up 3 bases and J gave up 6 bases; unmatched junction bases: 9. The CDR3 DNA follows: TGTGCCAGCAGCGATCCCGGGACTAGCGCCACCAATGAGCAGTTCTTC. It is translated as CASSDPGTSATNEQFF.

V gene TRBV7-9 combines with J gene TRBJ2-5; 8 bases map to TRBD2. CDR3 length: 16 residues. With V trimmed by 2 bases and J by 0 bases, 5 bases remained unmatched. Germline V gene sequence: CDR1 SEHNR, CDR2 FQNEAQ (reference sequence). The CDR3 is CASSLRRGLDQETQYF. For the CDR3, the DNA is TGTGCCAGCAGCTTACGTCGGGGACTAGACCAAGAGACCCAGTACTTC.

V is TRBV6-6 and J is TRBJ2-7; weak D call: TRBD2 (6 bases). V was cut by 5 bases and J by 2 bases, with 13 bases left in between. CDR3 length: 14 amino acids. The germline CDR1 and CDR2 sequences are MNHNY and SVGAGI (reference sequence). CDR3 region: CASSDPASAYEQYF. CDR3 DNA: TGTGCCAGCAGTGACCCGGCTAGCGCCTACGAGCAGTACTTC.

This clone was observed a handful of times. The chain recombines TRBV2 with TRBJ1-5; D perhaps matches TRBD1 (5 bases). Germline V gene lookup returns CDR1 SNHLY and CDR2 FYNNEI. This CDR3 has 14 amino acids. The V end was cut by 10 bases, the J end by 1 base, with 14 bases between. The CDR3 reads CATTTGRSNQPQHF. The CDR3 DNA sequence: TGTGCCACCACCACGGGGCGGAGCAATCAGCCCCAGCATTTT.

Notes on this clone: The same CDR3 also results from other DNA sequences found in this sample. The chain has TRBV9 and TRBJ2-1; D is possibly TRBD1 or TRBD2 (5 bases each). The V and J ends lost 0 bases and 9 bases respectively, with 10 bases between them. CDR1 and CDR2 (germline): SGDLS, YYNGEE. CDR3 length: 13 residues. CDR3 sequence (DNA): TGTGCCAGCAGCGTAGCTACGGGACGTGAGCAGTTCTTC. Translating it yields CASSVATGREQFF.

The rearrangement uses TRBV6-1 and TRBJ2-7, with 8 bases fitting TRBD1. The V segment lost 6 bases and the J segment 5 bases; nucleotides outside the gene matches: 3. Germline V gene sequence: CDR1 MNHNS, CDR2 SASEGT. There are 12 residues in the CDR3. The CDR3 nucleotides are TGTGCCAGCAGGGACAGGGCGAACGAGCAGTACTTC. Translating gives CASRDRANEQYF.

V and J are TRBV19 and TRBJ2-1, with 10 bases fitting TRBD2. Germline CDR1 is LNHDA and CDR2 is SQIVND (reference sequence). V trimming: 2 bases; J trimming: 4 bases; junction bases outside the gene matches: 5. The CDR3 is 16 amino acids. The CDR3 loop reads CASSIPRTSGYNEQFF. The CDR3 bases are TGTGCCAGTAGTATACCCCGGACTAGCGGATACAATGAGCAGTTCTTC.

The chain carries TRBV29-1 and TRBJ2-7, with D perhaps matching TRBD1 (5 bases). The CDR3 length is 13 residues. Germline V gene data show CDR1 as SQVTM and CDR2 as ANQGSEA. The ends were cut back, 4 bases at V and 6 bases at J, with 16 bases in the middle. CDR3 nucleotides: TGCAGCGTTGCCCCGGCAGGGAACGTCGAGCAGTACTTC. It translates to CSVAPAGNVEQYF.

The V and J genes are TRBV28 and TRBJ1-3; a possible D gene is TRBD1 (6 bases). The germline gives CDR1 MDHEN, CDR2 SYDVKM. This CDR3 has 14 residues. With 6 bases removed from V and 4 bases from J, the gap between germline ends came to 13 bases. CDR3 residues: CASRDQGRGNTIYF. The DNA of the CDR3 is TGTGCCAGCAGGGACCAGGGGAGGGGAAACACCATATATTTT.

The chain employs TRBV6-6 and TRBJ2-2; the D is unclear. The germline V gene encodes CDR1 MNHNY and CDR2 SVGAGI (reference sequence). The CDR3 consists of 12 residues. Trimming stripped 6 bases from V and 4 bases from J, with 6 bases between. The CDR3 here is CASSLSTGELFF. In DNA form, the CDR3 reads TGTGCCAGCAGCCTTAGCACCGGGGAGCTGTTTTTT.

On this clone: In the same sample, other DNA sequences code for this CDR3. The chain is built from TRBV5-1 and TRBJ2-6; a weak D match, TRBD2 (5 bases). There are 15 residues in the CDR3. CDR1 and CDR2 from the germline V gene are SGHRS and YFSETQ. Trimming cost V 1 base and J 4 bases, with 9 bases left between them. The CDR3 loop is CASSLTGSGANVLTF. CDR3 sequence (DNA): TGCGCCAGCAGCTTGACGGGATCCGGGGCCAACGTCCTGACTTTC.

About this clone itself: The same CDR3 can be traced to other DNA sequences in this sample. This sequence joins TRBV28 and TRBJ1-5; D may be TRBD1 (5 bases). The germline CDR1 and CDR2 sequences are MDHEN and SYDVKM. V lost 5 bases to trimming and J lost 2 bases, with 13 bases between them. CDR3 length equals 15 residues. The CDR3 reads CASSPTPGGNQPQHF. The CDR3 nucleotides read TGTGCCAGCAGTCCAACCCCGGGGGGCAATCAGCCCCAGCATTTT.

The genes are TRBV4-1 and TRBJ1-4; perhaps TRBD1 as D (5 bases). Trimming cost V 0 bases and J 2 bases, with 10 bases left between them. The CDR3 runs to 16 residues. Germline CDR1 reads MGHRA; CDR2 reads YSYEKL. The CDR3 region is CASSQDRAGTNEKLFF. In DNA, the CDR3 is TGCGCCAGCAGCCAAGATCGGGCAGGGACTAATGAAAAACTGTTTTTT.

This chain connects TRBV7-8 to TRBJ1-2; no clear D gene. The CDR3 consists of 16 residues. V was shortened by 1 base and J by 3 bases, with 15 bases between the two germline ends. CDR1 is SGHVS and CDR2 is FQNEAQ in the germline V gene. The CDR3 region has the DNA TGTGCCAGCAGCTTAGGTCTACGGACGGACCACTATGGCTACACCTTC. Its translation is CASSLGLRTDHYGYTF. The complete variable domain, with remaining parts taken from reference TRBV7-8 and TRBJ1-2, reads GAGVSQSPRYKVAKRGQDVALRCDPISGHVSLFWYQQALGQGPEFLTYFQNEAQLDKSGLPSDRFFAERPEGSVSTLKIQRTQQEDSAVYLCASSLGLRTDHYGYTFGSGTRLTVV.